A single sample is the source of the 18 T cell receptor beta chains below, sequenced in a study of regulatory T cells in long-lasting Graves disease. The time point here: newly diagnosed GD, antithyroid drugs for less than 3 months. From PBMCs, RNA was extracted and then used to make the TCR library. In building TCR beta libraries, iRepertoire HTBI primers were used together with Arm-PCR of CDR3 regions. TCRdb redid the calling of the multiplex PCR reads with MiXCR, one entry per CDR3 protein. The data hold 400,000 to 500,000 distinct CDR3 sequences, with approximately 15% observed a single time. These data were likewise used in another study, on T cells in Graves' hyperthyroidism and ophthalmopathy.

This specimen was peripheral blood mononuclear cells (PBMCs), taken at new diagnosis, from a patient treated with antithyroid drugs. Receptor source: a woman in her forties or fifties with Graves disease.

The chain carries TRBV20-1 and TRBJ2-2, with D maybe TRBD2 (6 bases). The CDR3 consists of 15 residues. The V end was cut by 5 bases, the J end by 1 base, with 14 bases between. Germline V gene sequence: CDR1 DFQATT, CDR2 SNEGSKA (reference sequence). CDR3 protein: CSAQQSGLNTGELFF. CDR3 DNA sequence: TGCAGTGCTCAACAAAGCGGGCTGAACACCGGGGAGCTGTTTTTT.

This clonotype came up a few times. V and J are TRBV12-3 or TRBV12-4 and TRBJ1-5, with D perhaps matching TRBD1 (6 bases). The ends were cut back, 1 base at V and 8 bases at J, with 15 bases in the middle. The CDR3 has 15 residues. The CDR3 nucleotides are TGTGCCAGCAGTTTAGATGACCAGGGGTGGGAGCCCCAGCATTTT. Translated: CASSLDDQGWEPQHF.

This clonotype occurred many times. The rearrangement links TRBV28 to TRBJ2-3; TRBD2 matches 13 bases. Germline V gene sequence: CDR1 MDHEN, CDR2 SYDVKM. Trimming cost V 6 bases and J 2 bases; bases outside gene matches: 8. The CDR3 contains 17 residues. The CDR3 nucleotides read TGTGCCAGCAGGAACAGACTAGCGGGAGGTTTCACAGATACGCAGTATTTT. This encodes CASRNRLAGGFTDTQYF.

In its sample, this clonotype was seen many times. V and J are TRBV12-3 or TRBV12-4 and TRBJ2-7; D might be TRBD1 or TRBD2, each matching 6 bases. The CDR3 is 13 amino acids. V was trimmed by 8 bases and J by 6 bases, leaving 17 bases between them. In DNA form, the CDR3 reads TGTGCCAGCGCTGCCCAAGGGGGAGGCGAGCAGTACTTC. This sequence encodes CASAAQGGGEQYF.

There are many counts of this clonotype. This chain connects TRBV5-1 to TRBJ2-3; maybe TRBD2 (5 bases). CDR3 length: 13 residues. Trimming stripped 7 bases from V and 1 base from J, with 10 bases between. Germline V gene lookup returns CDR1 SGHRS and CDR2 YFSETQ. This CDR3 is CASGTSGTDTQYF. CDR3 sequence (DNA): TGCGCCAGCGGAACTAGTGGCACAGATACGCAGTATTTT.

This clonotype was counted ten times or more. The chain couples TRBV20-1 to TRBJ2-1; 8 bases fit TRBD2. The CDR3 is 16 amino acids. V lost 6 bases, J lost 3 bases, and 13 bases stayed unmatched. From germline, CDR1 is DFQATT and CDR2 SNEGSKA (reference sequence). Here the CDR3 DNA reads TGCAGTGCCCAGGGGCCACTAAGCGGGAGCTACAATGAGCAGTTCTTC. This encodes CSAQGPLSGSYNEQFF.

The rearrangement links TRBV29-1 to TRBJ1-3, with 10 bases fitting TRBD1. The CDR3 consists of 15 residues. The V and J ends lost 6 bases and 3 bases, in that order; junction bases with no gene match: 8. Germline CDR1 is SQVTM and CDR2 is ANQGSEA. The CDR3 sequence: CSVAATGGVGNTIYF. Here the CDR3 DNA reads TGCAGCGTAGCGGCGACAGGGGGCGTTGGAAACACCATATATTTT.

The chain has TRBV5-1 and TRBJ2-7, with 11 bases identical to TRBD2. This CDR3 is 15 amino acids long. With V trimmed by 4 bases and J by 4 bases, 7 bases remained unmatched. Germline CDR1 SGHRS, CDR2 YFSETQ. The CDR3 DNA follows: TGCGCCAGCAGCACGGGACTAGCGGAGCGTTACGAGCAGTACTTC. Its protein is CASSTGLAERYEQYF.

This clonotype was found many times. V and J are TRBV5-1 and TRBJ2-7; possibly TRBD1 for D (6 bases). Per the germline V gene, CDR1 is SGHRS and CDR2 is YFSETQ. CDR3 size: 16 residues. Trimming left V 4 bases short and J 0 bases short, with 17 bases between. CDR3 bases: TGCGCCAGCAGCGTCGGACAGCCGACCAGCTCCTACGAGCAGTACTTC. Its translation: CASSVGQPTSSYEQYF.

The chain recombines TRBV28 with TRBJ2-1; 11 nucleotides match TRBD1. The trim removed 2 bases at V and 6 bases at J, leaving 6 bases unmatched. The length of the CDR3 is 16 residues. Germline values: CDR1 MDHEN, CDR2 SYDVKM. The DNA of the CDR3 is TGTGCCAGCAGTTTACCCGGGACAGGGGGACCCAATGAGCAGTTCTTC. Translated: CASSLPGTGGPNEQFF.

This clonotype was found many times. The rearrangement links TRBV7-9 to TRBJ2-7, with TRBD2 as a possible D gene (6 bases). Trimming left V 1 base short and J 1 base short, with 14 bases between. Germline loops: CDR1 SEHNR, CDR2 FQNEAQ (reference sequence). The CDR3 covers 16 residues. In DNA form, the CDR3 reads TGTGCCAGCAGCTTAGAGGCGGGACTGGCATCCTACGAGCAGTACTTC. It is translated as CASSLEAGLASYEQYF.

This clonotype came up many times. The chain carries TRBV20-1 and TRBJ2-7; D may be TRBD1 (6 bases). The length of the CDR3 is 14 residues. Trimming shortened V by 3 bases and J by 3 bases, and 15 bases separated the two germline ends. Germline CDR1 and CDR2: DFQATT and SNEGSKA (reference sequence). The CDR3 DNA follows: TGCAGTGCTAGCTCGGACAGATCTTTCTACGAGCAGTACTTC. Protein sequence: CSASSDRSFYEQYF.

The chain links TRBV6-5 to TRBJ2-7, with D possibly matching TRBD2 (6 bases). CDR1 and CDR2 (germline): MNHEY, SVGAGI. V shed 0 bases and J shed 2 bases, with 14 bases lying between them. The CDR3 totals 16 residues. In nucleotides, the CDR3 is TGTGCCAGCAGTTACTCGCGTGGCGGGGCAACCTACGAGCAGTACTTC. This codes for CASSYSRGGATYEQYF.

This clonotype showed up just a few times. The CDR3 region has the DNA TGTGCCAGCAGCTTAGGGGTAGCGGGAGGTCCAGATACGCAGTATTTT. It specifies CASSLGVAGGPDTQYF. This chain links TRBV7-6 with TRBJ2-3, with 10 nucleotides matching TRBD2. Germline CDR1 reads SGHVS; CDR2 reads FNYEAQ. Losses at the gene ends were 1 base for V and 4 bases for J; bases not matched to a gene: 5. This CDR3 is 16 amino acids long.

This clonotype came up a few times. The chain has TRBV4-1 and TRBJ2-5; the D gene is possibly TRBD1 (5 bases). Germline assignment: CDR1 MGHRA and CDR2 YSYEKL. Trimming shortened V by 1 base and J by 5 bases, and 14 bases separated the two germline ends. CDR3 length equals 15 residues. The CDR3: CASSQGGSYLETQYF. The DNA of the CDR3 is TGCGCCAGCAGCCAAGGGGGCAGCTACTTGGAGACCCAGTACTTC.

The chain recombines TRBV3-1 with TRBJ2-7, with 9 bases identical to TRBD1. The junction had 9 bases not matched to a gene; V was cut back by 6 bases and J by 3 bases. Germline CDR1 LGHDT, CDR2 YNNKEL (reference sequence). CDR3 length: 15 amino acids. CDR3 DNA sequence: TGTGCCAGCAGTCCCTCCCGGACAGGGGTCTACGAGCAGTACTTC. Translated: CASSPSRTGVYEQYF.

This clonotype showed up many times. V usage is TRBV12-3 or TRBV12-4 and J usage is TRBJ2-3, with 10 bases matching TRBD2. The end of the DNA fits TRBJ2-7 better, so the J call may be wrong. The CDR3 sequence is 16 residues long. Here the CDR3 reads CASSPSPAGGPNEQYF. The DNA for the CDR3 is TGTGCCAGCAGTCCTAGCCCAGCGGGAGGGCCTAACGAGCAGTACTTC.

Many counts were recorded for this clonotype. The rearrangement joins TRBV27 to TRBJ2-5; 9 bases are shared with TRBD1. J gave up 7 bases and V 5 bases, and 8 bases lay outside the gene matches. Looked up from germline, CDR1 is MNHEY and CDR2 is SMNVEV (reference sequence). The CDR3 covers 14 residues. CDR3 DNA: TGTGCCAGCAGTCCAGGACAGGGGATAGGGACCCAGTACTTC. Its translation: CASSPGQGIGTQYF.